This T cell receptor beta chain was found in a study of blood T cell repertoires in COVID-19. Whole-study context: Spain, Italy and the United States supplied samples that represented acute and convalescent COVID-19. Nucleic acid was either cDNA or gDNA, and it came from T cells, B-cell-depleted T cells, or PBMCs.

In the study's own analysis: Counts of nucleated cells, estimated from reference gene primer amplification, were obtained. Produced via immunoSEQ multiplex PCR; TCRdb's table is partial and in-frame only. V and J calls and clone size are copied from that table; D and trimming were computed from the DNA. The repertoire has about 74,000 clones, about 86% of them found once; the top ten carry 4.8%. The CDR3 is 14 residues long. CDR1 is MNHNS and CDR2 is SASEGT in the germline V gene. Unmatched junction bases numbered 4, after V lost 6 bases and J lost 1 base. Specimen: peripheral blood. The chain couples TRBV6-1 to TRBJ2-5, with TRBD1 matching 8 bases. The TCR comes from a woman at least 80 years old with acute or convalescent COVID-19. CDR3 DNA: TGTGCCAGCAGACAGGGGGGTCCCCAAGAGACCCAGTACTTC. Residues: CASRQGGPQETQYF.